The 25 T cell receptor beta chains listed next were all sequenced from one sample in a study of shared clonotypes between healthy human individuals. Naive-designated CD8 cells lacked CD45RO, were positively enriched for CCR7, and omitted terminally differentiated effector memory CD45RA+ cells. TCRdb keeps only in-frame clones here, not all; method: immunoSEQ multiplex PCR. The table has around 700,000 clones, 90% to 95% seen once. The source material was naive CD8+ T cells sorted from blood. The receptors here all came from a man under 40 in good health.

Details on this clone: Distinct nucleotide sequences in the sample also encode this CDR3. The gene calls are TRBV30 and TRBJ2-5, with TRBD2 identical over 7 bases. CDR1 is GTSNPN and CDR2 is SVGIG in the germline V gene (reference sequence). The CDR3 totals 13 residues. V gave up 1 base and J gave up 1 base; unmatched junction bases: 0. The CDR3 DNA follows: TGTGCCTGGAGTGGGGGGGGCCAAGAGACCCAGTACTTC. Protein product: CAWSGGGQETQYF.

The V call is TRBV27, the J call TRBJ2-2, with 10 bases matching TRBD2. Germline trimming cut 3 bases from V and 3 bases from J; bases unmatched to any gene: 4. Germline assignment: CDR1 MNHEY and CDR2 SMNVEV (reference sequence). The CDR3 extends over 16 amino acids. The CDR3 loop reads CASSFPSGSDTGELFF. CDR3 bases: TGTGCCAGCAGTTTCCCTAGCGGGAGTGACACCGGGGAGCTGTTTTTT.

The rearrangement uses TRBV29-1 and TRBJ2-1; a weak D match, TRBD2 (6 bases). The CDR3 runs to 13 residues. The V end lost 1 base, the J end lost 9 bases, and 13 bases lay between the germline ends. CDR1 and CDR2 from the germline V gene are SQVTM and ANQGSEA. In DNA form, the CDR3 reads TGCAGCGTTGAAGGCCTGGAGGGAATTGAGCAGTTCTTC. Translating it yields CSVEGLEGIEQFF.

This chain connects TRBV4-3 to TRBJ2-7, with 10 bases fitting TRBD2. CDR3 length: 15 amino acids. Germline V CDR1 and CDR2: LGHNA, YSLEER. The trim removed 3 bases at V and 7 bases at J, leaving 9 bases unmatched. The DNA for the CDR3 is TGCGCCAGCAGCCACTCACTAGCGGGATCTTCAGAGCAGTACTTC. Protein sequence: CASSHSLAGSSEQYF.

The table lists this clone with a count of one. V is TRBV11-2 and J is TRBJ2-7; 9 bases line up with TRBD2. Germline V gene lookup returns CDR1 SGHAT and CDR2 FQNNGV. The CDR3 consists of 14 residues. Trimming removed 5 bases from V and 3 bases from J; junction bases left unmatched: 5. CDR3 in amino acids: CASSRVAGVYEQYF. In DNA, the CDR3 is TGTGCCAGCAGCCGGGTAGCGGGAGTCTACGAGCAGTACTTC. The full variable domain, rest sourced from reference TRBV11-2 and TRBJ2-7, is EAGVAQSPRYKIIEKRQSVAFWCNPISGHATLYWYQQILGQGPKLLIQFQNNGVVDDSQLPKDRFSAERLKGVDSTLKIQPAKLEDSAVYLCASSRVAGVYEQYFGPGTRLTVT.

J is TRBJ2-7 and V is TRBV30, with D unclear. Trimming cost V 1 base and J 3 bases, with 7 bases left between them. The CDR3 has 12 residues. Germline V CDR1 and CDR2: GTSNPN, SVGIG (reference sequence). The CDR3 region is CAWSARYYEQYF. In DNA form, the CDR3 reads TGTGCCTGGAGTGCCCGATACTACGAGCAGTACTTC.

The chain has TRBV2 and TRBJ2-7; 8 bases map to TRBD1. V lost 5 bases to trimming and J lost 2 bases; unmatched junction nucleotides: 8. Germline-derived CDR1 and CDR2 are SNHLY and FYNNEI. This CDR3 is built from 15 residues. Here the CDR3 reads CASSSQGDRTYEQYF. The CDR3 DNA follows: TGTGCCAGCAGTTCTCAAGGGGACAGGACCTACGAGCAGTACTTC.

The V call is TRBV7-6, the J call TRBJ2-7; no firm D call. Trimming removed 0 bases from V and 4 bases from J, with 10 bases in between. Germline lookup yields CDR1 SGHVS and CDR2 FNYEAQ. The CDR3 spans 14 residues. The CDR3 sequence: CASSLAGSGYEQYF. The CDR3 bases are TGTGCCAGCAGCTTAGCTGGGTCTGGGTACGAGCAGTACTTC.

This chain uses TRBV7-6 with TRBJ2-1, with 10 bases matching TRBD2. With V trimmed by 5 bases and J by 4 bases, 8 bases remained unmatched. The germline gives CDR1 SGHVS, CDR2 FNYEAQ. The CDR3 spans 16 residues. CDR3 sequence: CASSLGSGGIYNEQFF. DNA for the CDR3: TGTGCCAGCAGCCTAGGTAGCGGGGGGATTTACAATGAGCAGTTCTTC.

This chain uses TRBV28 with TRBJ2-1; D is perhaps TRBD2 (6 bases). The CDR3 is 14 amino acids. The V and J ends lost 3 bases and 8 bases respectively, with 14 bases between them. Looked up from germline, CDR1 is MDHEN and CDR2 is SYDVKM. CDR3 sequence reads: CASSFGAAGHEQFF. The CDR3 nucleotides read TGTGCCAGCAGTTTCGGAGCGGCGGGACATGAGCAGTTCTTC.

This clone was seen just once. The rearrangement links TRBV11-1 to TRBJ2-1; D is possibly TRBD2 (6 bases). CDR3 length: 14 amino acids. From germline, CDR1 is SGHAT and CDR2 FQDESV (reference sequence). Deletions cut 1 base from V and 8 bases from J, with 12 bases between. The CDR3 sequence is CASSLGLGGDEQFF. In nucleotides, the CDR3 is TGTGCCAGCAGCTTAGGCCTCGGCGGGGATGAGCAGTTCTTC.

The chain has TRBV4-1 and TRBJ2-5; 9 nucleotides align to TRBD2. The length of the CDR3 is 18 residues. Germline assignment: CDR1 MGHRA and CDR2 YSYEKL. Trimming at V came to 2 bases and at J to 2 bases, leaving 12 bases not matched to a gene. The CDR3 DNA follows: TGCGCCAGCAGCCAACTACCAACCCCGACTAGCGGACAAGAGACCCAGTACTTC. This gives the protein CASSQLPTPTSGQETQYF.

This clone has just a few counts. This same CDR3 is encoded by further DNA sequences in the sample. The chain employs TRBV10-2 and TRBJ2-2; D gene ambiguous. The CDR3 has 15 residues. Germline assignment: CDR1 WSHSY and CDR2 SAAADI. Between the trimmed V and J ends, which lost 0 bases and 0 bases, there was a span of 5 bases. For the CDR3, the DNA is TGCGCCAGCAGTGAGTCCCTAGCGAACACCGGGGAGCTGTTTTTT. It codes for CASSESLANTGELFF.

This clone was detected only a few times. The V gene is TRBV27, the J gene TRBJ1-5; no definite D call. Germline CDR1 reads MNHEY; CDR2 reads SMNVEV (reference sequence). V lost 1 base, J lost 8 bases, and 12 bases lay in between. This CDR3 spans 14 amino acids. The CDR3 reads CASSLLGPGEPQHF. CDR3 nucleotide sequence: TGTGCCAGCAGTTTATTAGGGCCCGGAGAGCCCCAGCATTTT.

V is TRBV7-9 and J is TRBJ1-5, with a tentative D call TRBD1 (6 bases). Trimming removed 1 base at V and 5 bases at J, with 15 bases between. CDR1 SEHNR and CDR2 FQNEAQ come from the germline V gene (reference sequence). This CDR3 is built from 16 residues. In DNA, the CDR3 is TGTGCCAGCAGCTTAGTCGGTCAGGAGGGGGATCAGCCCCAGCATTTT. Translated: CASSLVGQEGDQPQHF.

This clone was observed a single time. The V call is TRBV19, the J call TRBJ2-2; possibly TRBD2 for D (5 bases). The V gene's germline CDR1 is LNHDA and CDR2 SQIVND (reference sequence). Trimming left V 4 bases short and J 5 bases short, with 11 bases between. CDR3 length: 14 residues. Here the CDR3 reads CASSTQSGTGELFF. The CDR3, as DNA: TGTGCCAGTAGTACGCAGTCGGGGACCGGGGAGCTGTTTTTT. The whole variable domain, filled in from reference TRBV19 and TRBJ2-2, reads DGGITQSPKYLFRKEGQNVTLSCEQNLNHDAMYWYRQDPGQGLRLIYYSQIVNDFQKGDIAEGYSVSREKKESFPLTVTSAQKNPTAFYLCASSTQSGTGELFFGEGSRLTVL.

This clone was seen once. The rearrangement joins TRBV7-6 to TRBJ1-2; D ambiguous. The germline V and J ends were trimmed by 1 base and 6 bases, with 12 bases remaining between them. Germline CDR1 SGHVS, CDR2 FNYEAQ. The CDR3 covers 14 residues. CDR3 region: CASSLEAGIDGYTF. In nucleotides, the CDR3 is TGTGCCAGCAGCTTAGAAGCGGGGATCGATGGCTACACCTTC.

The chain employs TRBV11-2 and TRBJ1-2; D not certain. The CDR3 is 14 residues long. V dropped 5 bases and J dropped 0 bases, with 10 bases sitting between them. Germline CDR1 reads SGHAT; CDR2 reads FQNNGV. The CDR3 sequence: CASSPRTANYGYTF. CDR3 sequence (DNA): TGTGCCAGCAGCCCCAGGACCGCTAACTATGGCTACACCTTC.

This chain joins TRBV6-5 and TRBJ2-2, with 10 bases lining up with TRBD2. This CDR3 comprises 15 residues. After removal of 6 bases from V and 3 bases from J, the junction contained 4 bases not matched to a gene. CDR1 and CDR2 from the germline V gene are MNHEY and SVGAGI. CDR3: CASRVAGGYTGELFF. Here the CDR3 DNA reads TGTGCCAGCAGGGTAGCGGGAGGCTACACCGGGGAGCTGTTTTTT.

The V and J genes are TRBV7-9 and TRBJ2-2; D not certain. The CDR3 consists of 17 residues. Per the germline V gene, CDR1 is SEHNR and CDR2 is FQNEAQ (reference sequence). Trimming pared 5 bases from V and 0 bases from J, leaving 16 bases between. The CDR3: CASSPPPGLSNTGELFF. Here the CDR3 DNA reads TGTGCCAGCAGCCCCCCACCCGGGCTTTCGAACACCGGGGAGCTGTTTTTT.

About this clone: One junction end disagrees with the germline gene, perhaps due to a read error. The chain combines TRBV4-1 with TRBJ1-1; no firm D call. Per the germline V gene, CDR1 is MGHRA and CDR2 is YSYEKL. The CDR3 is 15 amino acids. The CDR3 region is CASNQDSRPNTEAFF. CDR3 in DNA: TGCGCCAGCAACCAAGATAGCAGACCGAACACTGAAGCTTTCTTT.

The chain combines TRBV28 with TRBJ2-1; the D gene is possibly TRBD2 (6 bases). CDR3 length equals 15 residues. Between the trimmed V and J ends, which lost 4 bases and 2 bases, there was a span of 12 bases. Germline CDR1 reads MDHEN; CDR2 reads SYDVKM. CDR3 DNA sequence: TGTGCCAGCAGTTCTCTAGCGATCCCCTACAATGAGCAGTTCTTC. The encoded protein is CASSSLAIPYNEQFF.

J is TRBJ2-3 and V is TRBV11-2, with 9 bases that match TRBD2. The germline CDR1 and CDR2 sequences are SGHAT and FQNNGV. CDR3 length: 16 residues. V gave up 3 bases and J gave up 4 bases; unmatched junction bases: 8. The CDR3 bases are TGTGCCAGCAGCTTTTTTGCGGGAGGGCCTCCAGATACGCAGTATTTT. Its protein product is CASSFFAGGPPDTQYF.

The CDR3 reads CASSLPGPYEQYF. As DNA, the CDR3 is TGTGCCAGCAGTTTACCGGGGCCCTACGAGCAGTACTTC. This sequence joins TRBV28 and TRBJ2-7; either TRBD1 or TRBD2 may fit D (5 bases each). V was shortened by 2 bases and J by 2 bases, with 7 bases between the two germline ends. The CDR3 has 13 amino acids. Germline V gives CDR1 MDHEN, CDR2 SYDVKM.

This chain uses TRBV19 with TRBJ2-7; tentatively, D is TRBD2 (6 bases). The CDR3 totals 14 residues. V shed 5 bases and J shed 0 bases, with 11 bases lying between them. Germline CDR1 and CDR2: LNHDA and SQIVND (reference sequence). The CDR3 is CASSAGLNSYEQYF. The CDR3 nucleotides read TGTGCCAGTAGTGCGGGACTGAACTCCTACGAGCAGTACTTC.